The rows below give T cell receptor beta chains drawn from one sample of a study of T-cell memory formation after mild COVID-19. TCRdb re-derived calls from the 5' RACE reads in MiXCR, one entry per CDR3 protein. The sample lists more than 250,000 distinct CDR3 sequences, 16% occurring once. Sample: PBMCs or a T cell subset sorted from them (not recorded which). Receptor source: a man in his late teens or twenties who had mild COVID-19 (a few samples of this study predate the infection). Cell type and time point are not known. CDR3s include the opening cysteine and the closing phenylalanine or tryptophan. A D gene is named only where the DNA matches it firmly. The size of a clone is reported for some rows only, either as once, few or many, or as a class for expanded clones.

v_gene,j_gene,d_gene,abundance,len,CDR3aa,CDR3nt
TRBV4-1,TRBJ2-3,NA,few,13,CASSQEEDYTQYF,TGCGCCAGCAGCCAAGAAGAGGATTATACGCAGTATTTT
TRBV11-2,TRBJ2-2,TRBD2,NA,15,CASSLARGGTGELFF,TGTGCCAGCAGCTTAGCCCGGGGGGGCACCGGGGAGCTGTTTTTT
TRBV6-5,TRBJ1-3,NA,few,11,CALSAGNTIYF,TGTGCCTTAAGTGCAGGAAACACCATATATTTT
TRBV7-9,TRBJ1-3,NA,NA,14,CASSLQGIGNTIYF,TGTGCCAGCAGCTTACAGGGAATTGGAAACACCATATATTTT
TRBV6-5,TRBJ1-1,NA,NA,17,CASSFVTPGTVNTEAFF,TGTGCCAGCAGTTTCGTCACCCCCGGGACGGTGAACACTGAAGCTTTCTTT
TRBV28,TRBJ2-2,NA,few,14,CASSLEGPAGELFF,TGTGCCAGCAGTTTGGAGGGTCCAGCCGGGGAGCTGTTTTTT
TRBV29-1,TRBJ1-2,TRBD1,few,11,CSVGTGNGYTF,TGCAGCGTTGGGACAGGGAATGGCTACACCTTC
TRBV5-1,TRBJ2-4,NA,few,14,CASSLGFLEDIQYF,TGCGCCAGCAGCTTGGGTTTCCTCGAGGACATTCAGTACTTC
TRBV6-2/TRBV6-3,TRBJ1-5,TRBD1,NA,14,CASSSTGEVQPQHF,TGTGCCAGCAGTTCGACAGGGGAAGTTCAGCCCCAGCATTTT
TRBV10-3,TRBJ2-5,NA,NA,13,CAISEQGEETQYF,TGTGCCATCAGCGAACAGGGAGAAGAGACCCAGTACTTC
TRBV4-3,TRBJ2-5,NA,few,16,CASSQERSEAQETQYF,TGCGCCAGCAGCCAAGAGAGGTCGGAGGCACAAGAGACCCAGTACTTC
TRBV6-1,TRBJ1-1,NA,few,13,CASSEGRGTEAFF,TGTGCCAGCAGTGAAGGTCGGGGCACTGAAGCTTTCTTT
TRBV6-1,TRBJ2-6,NA,few,14,CASSELRGANVLTF,TGTGCCAGCAGTGAATTACGGGGGGCCAACGTCCTGACTTTC
TRBV6-5,TRBJ1-2,TRBD1,NA,12,CASSQDRGLYTF,TGTGCCAGCAGTCAAGACAGGGGGCTCTACACCTTC
TRBV6-2/TRBV6-3,TRBJ1-5,NA,NA,15,CASSPTGFNNQPQHF,TGTGCCAGCAGCCCAACAGGGTTCAACAATCAGCCCCAGCATTTT
TRBV7-2,TRBJ2-5,TRBD2,few,16,CASSISRGGLQETQYF,TGTGCCAGCAGCATAAGCCGGGGGGGCCTTCAAGAGACCCAGTACTTC
TRBV12-5,TRBJ2-2,TRBD1,few,15,CASALQGVGTGELFF,TGTGCTAGTGCTCTACAGGGGGTAGGCACCGGGGAGCTGTTTTTT
TRBV9,TRBJ2-7,TRBD1,few,13,CASSVEGQYEQYF,TGTGCCAGCAGCGTAGAGGGACAGTACGAGCAGTACTTC
TRBV29-1,TRBJ2-1,NA,NA,13,CSVVLSSYNEQFF,TGCAGCGTTGTCTTAAGCTCCTACAATGAGCAGTTCTTC
TRBV12-3/TRBV12-4,TRBJ2-7,TRBD1,NA,14,CASRKTGQSYEQYF,TGTGCCAGCAGGAAGACGGGACAGTCCTACGAGCAGTACTTC
TRBV5-1,TRBJ1-1,NA,few,15,CASTLVGGSNTEAFF,TGCGCCAGCACCCTGGTGGGGGGCTCGAACACTGAAGCTTTCTTT
TRBV2,TRBJ2-7,TRBD1,few,12,CASRQGVYEQYF,TGTGCCAGTCGACAGGGGGTCTACGAGCAGTACTTC
TRBV5-4,TRBJ2-3,TRBD2,NA,16,CASSLAVAGETDTQYF,TGTGCCAGCAGCTTGGCCGTGGCGGGGGAGACAGATACGCAGTATTTT
TRBV7-9,TRBJ1-1,NA,NA,15,CASKLLNDMDTEAFF,TGTGCCAGCAAACTACTGAATGACATGGACACTGAAGCTTTCTTT
TRBV7-2,TRBJ2-1,TRBD1,many,15,CASSLAGTAYNEQFF,TGTGCCAGCAGCTTAGCCGGGACAGCCTACAATGAGCAGTTCTTC
TRBV7-9,TRBJ2-3,TRBD2,NA,14,CASRAGGRGDTQYF,TGTGCCAGCAGAGCGGGGGGGCGTGGAGATACGCAGTATTTT
TRBV5-1,TRBJ2-5,NA,NA,13,CASRGNPQETQYF,TGCGCCAGCAGGGGGAATCCGCAAGAGACCCAGTACTTC
TRBV10-3,TRBJ2-1,NA,many,14,CAISESSSYNEQFF,TGTGCCATCAGTGAGTCTAGCTCCTACAATGAGCAGTTCTTC
TRBV7-2,TRBJ2-3,TRBD2,many,18,CASSLGYGGGHSTDTQYF,TGTGCCAGCAGCTTAGGCTATGGCGGGGGGCATAGCACAGATACGCAGTATTTT
TRBV5-1,TRBJ1-5,TRBD1,few,15,CASSRTGGGNQPQHF,TGCGCCAGCAGCCGGACAGGGGGCGGGAATCAGCCCCAGCATTTT
TRBV27,TRBJ2-1,TRBD1,NA,14,CASSFGTGVGEQFF,TGTGCCAGCAGTTTCGGGACAGGGGTTGGTGAGCAGTTCTTC